This T cell receptor (beta chain) was sequenced for a study of metastatic and nonmetastatic thyroid tumors. Study overall: Repertoire comparison spanned blood and tumor or nodule tissue of malignant and benign thyroid patients.

Thyroid surgery had not been preceded by any treatment in any patient. Germline V gives CDR1 SNHLY, CDR2 FYNNEI. The CDR3 covers 15 residues. Between the trimmed V and J ends, which lost 3 bases and 3 bases, there was a span of 15 bases. By sample share, this clone is medium-sized. TCRdb re-called clones via MiXCR from the PCR reads. The repertoire consists of 20,000 to 25,000 clones, with more than 20% occurring once and the leading ten covering about 6.4%. This sequence joins TRBV2 and TRBJ2-7; a weak D match, TRBD2 (5 bases). This TCR was recovered from a female donor with papillary thyroid cancer or a benign thyroid nodule (not recorded which). Some clones in this sample may be carry-over from other donors' samples. Sequenced material: tumor tissue. CDR3 sequence (DNA): TGTGCCAGCAGTGAGGTGGGCGGGTCAGACTACGAGCAGTACTTC. It yields the protein CASSEVGGSDYEQYF. Full variable domain (rest looked up from reference TRBV2 and TRBJ2-7): EPEVTQTPSHQVTQMGQEVILRCVPISNHLYFYWYRQILGQKVEFLVSFYNNEISEKSEIFDDQFSVERPDGSNFTLKIRSTKLEDSAMYFCASSEVGGSDYEQYFGPGTRLTVT.